The entry below describes one T cell receptor (beta chain). The antigen is undetermined. Assay: immunoSEQ multiplex PCR; the TCRdb copy retains only in-frame clones and omits some. The sample consists of about 100,000 clones, more than 85% of them appearing once. These data belong to a study of graft-versus-host responses after intestinal transplantation. In the study overall: Tacrolimus and steroids were given for around 3 years to all recipients after anti-thymocyte globulin induction.

Study-level findings and limits: The study found high graft-versus-host to host-versus-graft clonal ratios in allografts of patients with graft-donor T cell macrochimerism. The study associated peak circulating GvH clone levels with early post-transplant HvG declines.

Trimming removed 4 bases at V and 4 bases at J, with 14 bases between. In germline, CDR1 is SNHLY, CDR2 FYNNEI. The CDR3 length is 15 residues. The V call is TRBV2, the J call TRBJ1-5; D might be TRBD1 (5 bases). This receptor was identified in a human donor who was the organ donor for an intestinal transplant. The source was unstimulated CD4+ T cells sorted from spleen or lymph node cells, collected before transplant. CDR3 coding DNA: TGTGCCAGCAGTGCTATAACAGGAGTGAATCAGCCCCAGCATTTT. Its protein is CASSAITGVNQPQHF.